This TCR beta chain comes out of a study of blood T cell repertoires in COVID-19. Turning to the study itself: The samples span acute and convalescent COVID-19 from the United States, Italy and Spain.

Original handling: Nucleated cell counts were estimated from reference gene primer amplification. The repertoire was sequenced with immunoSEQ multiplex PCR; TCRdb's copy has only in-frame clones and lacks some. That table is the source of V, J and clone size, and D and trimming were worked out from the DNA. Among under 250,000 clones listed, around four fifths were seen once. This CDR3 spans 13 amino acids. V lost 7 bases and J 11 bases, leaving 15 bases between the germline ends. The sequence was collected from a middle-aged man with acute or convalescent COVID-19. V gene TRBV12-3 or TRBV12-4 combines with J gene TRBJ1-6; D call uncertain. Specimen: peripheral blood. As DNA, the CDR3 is TGTGCCAGCACCTTGGGCGCCGGGACACCCCTCCACTTT. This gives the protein CASTLGAGTPLHF.